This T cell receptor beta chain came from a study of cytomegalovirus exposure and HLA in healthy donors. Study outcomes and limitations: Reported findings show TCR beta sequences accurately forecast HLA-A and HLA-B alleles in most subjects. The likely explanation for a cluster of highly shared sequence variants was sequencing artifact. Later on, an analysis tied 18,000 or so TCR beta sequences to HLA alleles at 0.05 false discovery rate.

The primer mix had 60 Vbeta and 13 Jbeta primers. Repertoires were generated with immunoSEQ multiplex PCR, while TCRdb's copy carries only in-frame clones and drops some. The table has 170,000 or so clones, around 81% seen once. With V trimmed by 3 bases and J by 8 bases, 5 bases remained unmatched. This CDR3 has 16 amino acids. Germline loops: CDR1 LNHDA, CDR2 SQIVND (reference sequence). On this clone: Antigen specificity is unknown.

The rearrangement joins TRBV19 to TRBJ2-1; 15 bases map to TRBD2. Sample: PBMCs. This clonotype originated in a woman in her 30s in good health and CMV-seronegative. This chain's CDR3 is CASSMGLAGGQDEQFF. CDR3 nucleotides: TGTGCCAGTAGTATGGGACTAGCGGGGGGCCAGGATGAGCAGTTCTTC.